This T cell receptor (beta chain) originates from a study of preoperative IRX-2 immunotherapy in early breast cancer. Noted treatment: preoperative locoregional IRX-2 cytokine immunotherapy. Patients received preoperative, locoregional IRX-2 cytokine immunotherapy in a phase Ib study. Germline V gene data show CDR1 as SGHNT and CDR2 as YENEEA. The CDR3 totals 14 residues. The ends were cut back, 5 bases at V and 7 bases at J, with 12 bases in the middle. TCRdb's copy holds only in-frame clones and misses some; the assay was immunoSEQ multiplex PCR. This sample has 40,000 to 50,000 clones, with 77% found just once.

The sequence came from a human donor with breast cancer. Sequencing used tumor tissue, obtained after IRX-2 immunotherapy. This chain joins TRBV11-3 and TRBJ1-6; no reliable D call. DNA of the CDR3: TGTGCCAGCAGCCGTATGGGATTCAATTCACCCCTCCACTTT. Protein sequence: CASSRMGFNSPLHF.